This TCR beta chain was found in a study of blood T cell repertoires in COVID-19. Study information: Italy, Spain and the United States were the sources of the convalescent and acute COVID-19 samples. From T cells, B-cell-depleted T cells, or PBMCs came the material, which was cDNA or gDNA.

Some clones are missing from TCRdb's copy, which holds only in-frame ones; the method was immunoSEQ multiplex PCR. The table records about 24,000 clones, 75% to 90% of them present only once. Germline-derived CDR1 and CDR2 are LNHNV and YYDKDF (reference sequence). With 5 bases removed from V and 3 bases from J, the gap between germline ends came to 19 bases. This CDR3 has 16 residues. The gene calls are TRBV15 and TRBJ1-2; D may be TRBD1 (5 bases). This TCR derives from an older woman with active COVID-19. The sample consisted of peripheral blood. CDR3 amino acids: CATSAPPAGPDYGYTF. The CDR3 nucleotides are TGTGCCACCAGCGCCCCACCCGCGGGGCCTGACTATGGCTACACCTTC. Full variable domain (remainder filled in from reference TRBV15 and TRBJ1-2): DAMVIQNPRYQVTQFGKPVTLSCSQTLNHNVMYWYQQKSSQAPKLLFHYYDKDFNNEADTPDNFQSRRPNTSFCFLDIRSPGLGDTAMYLCATSAPPAGPDYGYTFGSGTRLTVV.